The sequence of this T cell receptor (beta chain) was determined in a study of regulatory T cells in long-lasting Graves disease (dated by TCRdb to the early 2020s). As for the study more broadly: Patients with newly diagnosed Graves' disease had been on antithyroid drugs for under 3 months. A total of around 35 samples were covered by TCR sequencing, comprising around 13 persistent and around 20 newly diagnosed Graves' disease patients. Persistent Graves' disease patients were compared with newly diagnosed Graves' disease patients by peripheral blood TCR sequencing and RNA sequencing. The study was registered as a clinical trial and conducted in China.

Library generation was performed with multiplex PCR. Sequencing used an Illumina HiSeq 4000. CDR3 regions were amplified by Arm-PCR with iRepertoire HTBI primers to construct TCR beta libraries. Gel purification was performed on PCR products prior to sequencing. The study's own analysis went as follows. Gene usage analysis of CDR3 amino acid clonotypes relied on the 55 to 80 TRBV and more than twelve TRBJ segments identified across samples. COPE and FqMerger were used to merge filtered high-quality paired reads into contigs. BLAST was used to align contigs to the IMGT TRBV, TRBD and TRBJ reference genes, and CDR3 was defined following IMGT. Highly expanded clones were defined as clonotypes with a frequency above 0.1%. Shannon entropy served as the measure of repertoire diversity, while the Gini coefficient captured V-J evenness. A clonotype was considered public if more than one individual shared it. TCRdb handled the public reads itself, with Q25 trimming in fastp and clone calling in MiXCR, and kept productive beta chains. Every entry covers one CDR3 protein and lists the most common genes and DNA from its rows. TCRdb, not the original authors, processed these V and J calls. The sample table contains some 320,000 distinct CDR3 sequences; only one count was recorded for about 20% of them. The top ten clonotypes cover 35% to 45% of the sample.

Broad study findings and their caveats: The study examined only peripheral blood because the primary lesion, thyroid tissue, could not be accessed. TRBV28, TRBJ1-2 and TRBJ2-5 were preferentially used in persistent disease, while TRBV20-1 and TRBJ2-1 were favored in newly diagnosed disease. As a limitation, the authors acknowledged that the small sample size may reduce accuracy. Sequencing and analysis were restricted to the TCR beta chain. Persistent patients shared more public clonotypes among themselves (around 3,000) than newly diagnosed patients did (more than 950). Compared with newly diagnosed patients, persistent Graves' disease patients had lower TCR Shannon entropy and fewer highly expanded clones, which suggests clonal expansion.

The meaning of the sample's time point label: newly diagnosed GD, antithyroid drugs for less than 3 months. For both TCR sequencing and RNA sequencing, RNA was extracted from PBMCs using TRIzol. The diagnosis of Graves' disease was made according to American Thyroid Association guidelines. Patients were recruited from an endocrinology department in Xi'an, China. From each patient, 7.5 to 10 milliliters of peripheral blood was collected into an EDTA anticoagulant tube. Ficoll Paque Plus density gradient separation was used to isolate PBMCs, and no further T cell sorting was done. An Agilent 2100 Bioanalyzer and agarose gel were used to check RNA quality, and a NanoDrop 2000 was used to measure RNA concentration. The table lists this clonotype with many counts. It lacks a known antigen. No base-level quality is on record; no much larger clone is a single base apart. CDR1 and CDR2 (DFQATT, SNEGSKA) derive from the germline V gene (reference sequence). The V end gives up 5 bases and the J end 5 bases, leaving 8 bases in the junction not matched to a gene. Including the terminal cysteine and phenylalanine, the CDR3 comprises 16 residues. Only the CDR3 region is kept as DNA, spanning 48 bases read in frame from base 1.

The V gene is TRBV20-1 and the J gene is TRBJ2-1; TRBD2 agrees with 14 junctional bases. The receptor's source is a female donor with Graves disease. Sample: peripheral blood mononuclear cells (PBMCs), taken at new diagnosis, from a patient treated with antithyroid drugs. The CDR3 loop reads CSAPPGLAGVNNEQFF. The nucleotide sequence is TGCAGTGCTCCCCCGGGACTAGCGGGAGTGAACAATGAGCAGTTCTTC.